The 21 T cell receptor beta chains below all came from one sample that was sequenced in a study of OX40 agonist ivuxolimab in advanced cancers. The library was made by the immunoSEQ multiplex PCR assay. TCRdb took over this immuneACCESS table, retaining in-frame rearrangements with V and J assigned. Such tables are incomplete; in checked studies, under half of the missing clones stem from an unresolved V gene, and the remainder is unexplained. A total of tens of thousands of clones appear in this sample, 88% of them only once. The leading ten clones occupy 0.75% to 0.9% of the sample. The sample in question was CD4+ or CD8+ T cells sorted from blood, obtained in a trial of the OX40 agonist ivuxolimab. All receptors derive from an adult with an advanced solid tumor such as melanoma, head and neck, liver or kidney cancer.

The chain couples TRBV10-3 to TRBJ1-1; D is ambiguous. Deletions cut 6 bases from V and 1 base from J, with 12 bases between. Germline V gives CDR1 ENHRY, CDR2 SYGVKD. The CDR3 length is 14 residues. CDR3 sequence reads: CAIRVDVRNTEAFF. DNA for the CDR3: TGTGCCATCAGAGTGGATGTCCGGAACACTGAAGCTTTCTTT.

The rearrangement links TRBV27 to TRBJ2-7; D gene unclear. Germline CDR1 reads MNHEY; CDR2 reads SMNVEV (reference sequence). With 0 bases removed from V and 6 bases from J, the gap between germline ends came to 9 bases. The CDR3 has 13 residues. CDR3 amino acids: CASSLSESGEQYF. The CDR3 nucleotides are TGTGCCAGCAGTTTATCCGAGTCTGGCGAGCAGTACTTC.

The CDR3 spells CASSGQLYNYGYTF. CDR3 nucleotides: TGTGCCAGTAGTGGACAGCTTTACAACTATGGCTACACCTTC. V and J are TRBV19 and TRBJ1-2; D is possibly TRBD1 (6 bases). From germline, CDR1 is LNHDA and CDR2 SQIVND (reference sequence). The CDR3 covers 14 residues. Trimming removed 5 bases from V and 2 bases from J, with 12 bases in between.

In its sample, this clone was seen once. V is TRBV7-2 and J is TRBJ2-5, with 8 bases identical to TRBD2. Germline values: CDR1 SGHTA, CDR2 FQGNSA. Trimming cost V 5 bases and J 5 bases; bases outside gene matches: 7. The CDR3 has 14 amino acids. CDR3 coding DNA: TGTGCCAGCAGCACACGGGGGGGCGGCGAGACCCAGTACTTC. Its translation is CASSTRGGGETQYF.

V usage is TRBV5-1 and J usage is TRBJ2-5, with TRBD1 as a possible D gene (7 bases). Trimming took off 6 bases at V and 5 bases at J, with 20 bases between the two ends. There are 15 residues in the CDR3. The germline CDR1 and CDR2 sequences are SGHRS and YFSETQ. The CDR3 nucleotides are TGCGCCAGCACTTTAGGTGGAGGGGGCTGGGAGACCCAGTACTTC. Residues: CASTLGGGGWETQYF.

The V and J genes are TRBV28 and TRBJ2-3, with 7 bases matching TRBD1. V trimming: 8 bases; J trimming: 3 bases; junction bases outside the gene matches: 14. CDR1 is MDHEN and CDR2 is SYDVKM in the germline V gene. The CDR3 has 16 amino acids. CDR3 in amino acids: CASLRQGRVWTDTQYF. The CDR3, as DNA: TGTGCCAGCTTGAGACAGGGTAGAGTGTGGACAGATACGCAGTATTTT.

V usage is TRBV5-1 and J usage is TRBJ2-1, with unresolved D. CDR3 size: 13 residues. Germline V gives CDR1 SGHRS, CDR2 YFSETQ. V gave up 2 bases and J gave up 6 bases, with 9 bases separating them. CDR3 amino acids: CASSFPPRNEQFF. In DNA, the CDR3 is TGCGCCAGCAGCTTCCCGCCCCGCAATGAGCAGTTCTTC.

J is TRBJ1-1 and V is TRBV29-1; no firm D call. From germline, CDR1 is SQVTM and CDR2 ANQGSEA. Trimming stripped 3 bases from V and 4 bases from J, with 9 bases between. The CDR3 sequence is 12 residues long. The CDR3 coding sequence is TGCAGCGTTGATCTTTCGGGCACTGAAGCTTTCTTT. As protein: CSVDLSGTEAFF.

A single count supports this clone. The chain joins TRBV7-2 to TRBJ1-1, with D hard to call. The CDR3 sequence is 14 residues long. The V end was cut by 5 bases, the J end by 3 bases, with 13 bases between. The germline gives CDR1 SGHTA, CDR2 FQGNSA. In nucleotides, the CDR3 is TGTGCCAGCAGCCTGAACACCCGCGACACTGAAGCTTTCTTT. This sequence encodes CASSLNTRDTEAFF. Together with reference TRBV7-2 and TRBJ1-1, the CDR3 gives the full variable domain: GAGVSQSPSNKVTEKGKDVELRCDPISGHTALYWYRQSLGQGLEFLIYFQGNSAPDKSGLPSDRFSAERTGGSVSTLTIQRTQQEDSAVYLCASSLNTRDTEAFFGQGTRLTVV.

V is TRBV28 and J is TRBJ2-5, with D possibly TRBD1 on 5 matching bases. V lost 10 bases to trimming and J lost 5 bases, with 14 bases between them. Germline CDR1 and CDR2: MDHEN and SYDVKM. The CDR3 has 12 amino acids. The CDR3 DNA reads as TGTGCCACCTCAGGGCTGGGGGAGACCCAGTACTTC. Translation gives CATSGLGETQYF.

This rearrangement joins TRBV6-1 to TRBJ2-5, with 10 bases lining up with TRBD1. The V and J ends lost 7 bases and 5 bases, in that order; junction bases with no gene match: 10. The CDR3 consists of 15 residues. Germline-derived CDR1 and CDR2 are MNHNS and SASEGT. The DNA for the CDR3 is TGTGCCAGCACCTCCTTGGGACAGGGGTTCGAGACCCAGTACTTC. Translation: CASTSLGQGFETQYF.

This chain uses TRBV7-8 with TRBJ1-5; TRBD1 aligns across 8 bases. The CDR3 length is 16 residues. Germline V CDR1 and CDR2: SGHVS, FQNEAQ. The V segment lost 5 bases and the J segment 1 base; nucleotides outside the gene matches: 7. In nucleotides, the CDR3 is TGTGCCAGCAGCCCATGGACAGGGTTAAGCAATCAGCCCCAGCATTTT. It encodes CASSPWTGLSNQPQHF.

The V gene is TRBV7-9, the J gene TRBJ2-7; TRBD2 is a possible D gene (6 bases). The CDR3 covers 15 residues. The V gene lost 1 base and the J gene lost 4 bases, with 14 bases spanning the gap. The germline V gene has CDR1 SEHNR and CDR2 FQNEAQ (reference sequence). CDR3 nucleotide sequence: TGTGCCAGCAGCTTAGTAAGTGAGGAGGGGTACGAGCAGTACTTC. The encoded protein is CASSLVSEEGYEQYF.

The V and J genes are TRBV28 and TRBJ1-2, with D perhaps matching TRBD1 (5 bases). V was cut by 7 bases and J by 9 bases, with 21 bases left in between. This CDR3 region has 14 residues. Looked up from germline, CDR1 is MDHEN and CDR2 is SYDVKM. The CDR3, as DNA: TGTGCCAGCATCGGGACGGATTGGGCAAGGAGCTACACCTTC. Translation gives CASIGTDWARSYTF.

This CDR3 reads CASSTPGQNTGELFF. The CDR3 DNA reads TGTGCCAGTAGTACCCCGGGACAGAACACCGGGGAGCTGTTTTTT. V and J are TRBV19 and TRBJ2-2; possibly TRBD1 for D (6 bases). Germline CDR1 and CDR2: LNHDA and SQIVND (reference sequence). The CDR3 runs to 15 residues. V was cut by 4 bases and J by 1 base, with 10 bases left in between.

This clone appeared once. The chain uses TRBV9 and TRBJ2-3; TRBD2 matches at 7 bases. The CDR3 runs 17 residues. Germline V gene data show CDR1 as SGDLS and CDR2 as YYNGEE. Germline trimming cut 0 bases from V and 2 bases from J; bases unmatched to any gene: 9. CDR3 residues: CASSVGGVAGPTDTQYF. DNA of the CDR3: TGTGCCAGCAGCGTAGGGGGCGTAGCGGGCCCCACAGATACGCAGTATTTT.

Notes on this clone: The same CDR3 arises from other DNA sequences in this sample as well. The chain joins TRBV30 to TRBJ2-1, with 9 bases that match TRBD2. Trimming took 1 base from V and 9 from J; bases not matched to a gene: 7. The CDR3 totals 14 residues. Germline CDR1 and CDR2: GTSNPN and SVGIG (reference sequence). Here the CDR3 DNA reads TGTGCCTGGAGTGCTGGACTAGCGTCTGGTGAGCAGTTCTTC. This sequence encodes CAWSAGLASGEQFF.

The chain links TRBV7-3 to TRBJ2-1; the match to TRBD1 covers 8 bases. The CDR3 spans 14 residues. Germline-derived CDR1 and CDR2 are SGHTA and FQGTGA. V was clipped by 1 base and J by 10 bases; unmatched bases: 6. The CDR3 DNA reads as TGTGCCAGCAGCTTAATCGGGCGACAGGGGGAGCAGTTCTTC. Amino acid sequence: CASSLIGRQGEQFF.

The V call is TRBV7-2, the J call TRBJ2-7; unclear D gene. CDR1 and CDR2 (germline): SGHTA, FQGNSA. Between the trimmed V and J ends, which lost 6 bases and 7 bases, there was a span of 16 bases. This CDR3 comprises 13 residues. Here the CDR3 reads CASSKNPLGEQYF. The CDR3 DNA follows: TGTGCCAGCAGTAAAAACCCCCTAGGGGAGCAGTACTTC.

There are many counts of this clone. This chain uses TRBV7-2 with TRBJ2-1; D ambiguous. With 5 bases removed from V and 10 bases from J, the gap between germline ends came to 12 bases. The CDR3 consists of 12 residues. Per germline, CDR1 SGHTA and CDR2 FQGNSA. The CDR3 coding sequence is TGTGCCAGCAGCAAGTCGAAGTTGGAGCAGTTCTTC. This encodes CASSKSKLEQFF.

This chain connects TRBV13 to TRBJ2-7; 9 bases align to TRBD1. From germline, CDR1 is PRHDT and CDR2 FYEKMQ (reference sequence). Trimming at V came to 5 bases and at J to 7 bases, leaving 18 bases not matched to a gene. The CDR3 has 17 amino acids. CDR3 nucleotides: TGTGCCAGCAGCCACCGTGCGGGACAGGGTTCCATGGGGGAGCAGTACTTC. Amino acid sequence: CASSHRAGQGSMGEQYF. Looking up the rest from reference TRBV13 and TRBJ2-7 gives the full variable domain: AAGVIQSPRHLIKEKRETATLKCYPIPRHDTVYWYQQGPGQDPQFLISFYEKMQSDKGSIPDRFSAQQFSDYHSELNMSSLELGDSALYFCASSHRAGQGSMGEQYFGPGTRLTVT.